Shown below are 2 T cell receptor beta chains from a single sample sequenced in a study of response to subunit inactivated influenza vaccine. One entry per CDR3 protein, called by TCRdb with MiXCR from the RT-PCR reads. This table has fewer than 700,000 distinct CDR3 sequences, about an eighth appearing once. Source: PBMCs from blood, taken 35 to 45 days after vaccination. These receptors came from a man in his fifties or sixties who received an inactivated influenza vaccine.

The chain combines TRBV11-1 with TRBJ2-5; TRBD1 matches 7 bases. This CDR3 spans 12 amino acids. The germline CDR1 and CDR2 sequences are SGHAT and FQDESV (reference sequence). The V segment lost 10 bases and the J segment 0 bases; nucleotides outside the gene matches: 2. In DNA form, the CDR3 reads TGTGCCACTCAGGGGGACCAAGAGACCCAGTACTTC. It encodes CATQGDQETQYF.

This clonotype was counted ten times or more. V gene TRBV6-1 combines with J gene TRBJ2-2; no clear D gene. This CDR3 is built from 16 residues. Trimming cost V 5 bases and J 1 base, with 14 bases left between them. CDR1 is MNHNS, CDR2 SASEGT, per germline. The CDR3 is CASSQLWKENTGELFF. The CDR3 bases are TGTGCCAGCAGTCAACTCTGGAAGGAGAACACCGGGGAGCTGTTTTTT.